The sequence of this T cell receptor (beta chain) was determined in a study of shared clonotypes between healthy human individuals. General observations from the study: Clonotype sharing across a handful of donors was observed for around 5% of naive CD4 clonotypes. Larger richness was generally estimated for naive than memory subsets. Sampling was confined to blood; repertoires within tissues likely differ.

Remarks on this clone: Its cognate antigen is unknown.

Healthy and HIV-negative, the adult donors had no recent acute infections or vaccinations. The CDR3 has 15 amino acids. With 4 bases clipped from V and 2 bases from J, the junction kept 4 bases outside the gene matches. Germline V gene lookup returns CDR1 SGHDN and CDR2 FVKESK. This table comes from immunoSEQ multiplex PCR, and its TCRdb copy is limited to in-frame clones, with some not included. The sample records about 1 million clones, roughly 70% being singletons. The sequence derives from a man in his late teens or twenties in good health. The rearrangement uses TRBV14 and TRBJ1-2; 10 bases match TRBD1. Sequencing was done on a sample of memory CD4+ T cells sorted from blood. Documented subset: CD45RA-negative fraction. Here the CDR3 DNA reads TGTGCCAGCAGCCCGAGACAGGGGGCCAACTATGGCTACACCTTC. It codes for CASSPRQGANYGYTF.